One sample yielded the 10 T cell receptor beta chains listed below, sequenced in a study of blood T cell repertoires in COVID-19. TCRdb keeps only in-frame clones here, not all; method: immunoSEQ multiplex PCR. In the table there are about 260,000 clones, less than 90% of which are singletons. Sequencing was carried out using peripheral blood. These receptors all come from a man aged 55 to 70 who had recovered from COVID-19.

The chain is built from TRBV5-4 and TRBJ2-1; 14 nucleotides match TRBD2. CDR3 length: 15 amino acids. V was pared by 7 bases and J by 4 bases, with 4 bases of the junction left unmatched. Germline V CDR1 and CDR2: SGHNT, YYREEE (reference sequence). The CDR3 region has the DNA TGTGCCAGCGGGACTAGCGGGGGAGGGTACAATGAGCAGTTCTTC. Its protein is CASGTSGGGYNEQFF.

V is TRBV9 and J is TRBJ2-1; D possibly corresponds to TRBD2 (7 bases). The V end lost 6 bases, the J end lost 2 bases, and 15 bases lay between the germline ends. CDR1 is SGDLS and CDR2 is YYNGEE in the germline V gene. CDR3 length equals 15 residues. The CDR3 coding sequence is TGTGCCAGCACCGAGGGCGGGGGCCCCTACAATGAGCAGTTCTTC. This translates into CASTEGGGPYNEQFF.

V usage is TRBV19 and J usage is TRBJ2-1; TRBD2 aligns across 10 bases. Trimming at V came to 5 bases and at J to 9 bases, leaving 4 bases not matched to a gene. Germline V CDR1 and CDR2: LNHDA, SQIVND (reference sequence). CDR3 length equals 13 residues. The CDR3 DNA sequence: TGTGCCAGTAGTTTAGGACTAGCGGTTGAGCAGTTCTTC. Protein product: CASSLGLAVEQFF.

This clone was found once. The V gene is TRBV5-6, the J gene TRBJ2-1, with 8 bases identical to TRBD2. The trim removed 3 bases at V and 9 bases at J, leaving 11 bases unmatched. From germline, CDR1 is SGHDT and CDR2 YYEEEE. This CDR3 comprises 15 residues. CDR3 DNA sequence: TGTGCCAGCAGCTCCGGTGGGCGGGGGGTGTTTGAGCAGTTCTTC. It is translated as CASSSGGRGVFEQFF.

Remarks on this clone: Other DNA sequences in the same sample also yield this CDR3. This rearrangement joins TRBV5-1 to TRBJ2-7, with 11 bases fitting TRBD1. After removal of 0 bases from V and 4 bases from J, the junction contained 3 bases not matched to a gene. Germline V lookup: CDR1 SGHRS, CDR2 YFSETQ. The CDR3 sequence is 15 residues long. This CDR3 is CASSLVRDRGYEQYF. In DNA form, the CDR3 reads TGCGCCAGCAGCTTGGTACGGGACAGGGGGTACGAGCAGTACTTC.

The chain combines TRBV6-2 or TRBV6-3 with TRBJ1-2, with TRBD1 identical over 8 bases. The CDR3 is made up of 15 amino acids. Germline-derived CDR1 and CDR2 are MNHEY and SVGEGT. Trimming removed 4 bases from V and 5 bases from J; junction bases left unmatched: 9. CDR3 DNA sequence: TGTGCCAGCAGTTTCTGGACAGGGTACAGGTATGGCTACACCTTC. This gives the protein CASSFWTGYRYGYTF.

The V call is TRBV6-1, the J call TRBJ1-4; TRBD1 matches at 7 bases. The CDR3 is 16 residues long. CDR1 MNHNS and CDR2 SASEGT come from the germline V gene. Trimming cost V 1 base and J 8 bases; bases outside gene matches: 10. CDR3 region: CASSEVFKPGQEKLFF. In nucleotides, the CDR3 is TGTGCCAGCAGTGAAGTATTTAAACCGGGACAGGAAAAACTGTTTTTT.

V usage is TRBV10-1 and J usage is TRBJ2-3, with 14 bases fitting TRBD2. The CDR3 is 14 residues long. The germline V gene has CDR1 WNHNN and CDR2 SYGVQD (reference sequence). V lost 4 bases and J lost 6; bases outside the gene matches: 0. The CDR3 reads CASSGTSGGDTQYF. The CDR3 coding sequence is TGCGCCAGCAGTGGGACTAGCGGGGGGGATACGCAGTATTTT.

The CDR3 sequence: CASSPDRLNQPQHF. In DNA, the CDR3 is TGTGCCAGTAGTCCCGACAGGCTCAATCAGCCCCAGCATTTT. The V gene is TRBV19, the J gene TRBJ1-5, with D possibly being TRBD1 (6 bases). Germline V lookup: CDR1 LNHDA, CDR2 SQIVND (reference sequence). V was clipped by 5 bases and J by 3 bases, with 11 bases between them. The CDR3 has 14 residues.

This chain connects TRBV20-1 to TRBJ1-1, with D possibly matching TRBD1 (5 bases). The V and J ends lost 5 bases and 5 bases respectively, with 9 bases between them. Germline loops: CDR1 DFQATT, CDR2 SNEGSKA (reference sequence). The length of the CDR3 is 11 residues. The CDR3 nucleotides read TGCAGTGCTGACGGGGGTACTGAAGCTTTCTTT. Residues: CSADGGTEAFF.